This T cell receptor (beta chain) was observed in a study of OX40 agonist ivuxolimab in advanced cancers. Overall study results and limits: At 0.1 to 3.0 mg/kg and by week 6, clonal expansion occurred in CD4+ and CD8+ blood T cells.

Note on this clone: Antigen unknown.

The assay was immunoSEQ multiplex PCR, and TCRdb's table has in-frame clones only and misses some. Among about 58,000 clones listed, over 75% were seen once. Germline values: CDR1 MGHDK, CDR2 SYGVNS. The CDR3 loop spans 14 amino acids. Trimming took 7 bases from V and 8 from J, leaving 19 bases between them. The clonotype was recovered from an adult with an advanced solid tumor such as melanoma, head and neck, liver or kidney cancer. V is TRBV25-1 and J is TRBJ2-3; D uncertain. The specimen comprised CD4+ or CD8+ T cells sorted from blood, sampled in a trial of the OX40 agonist ivuxolimab. The DNA for the CDR3 is TGTGCCAGCATAGCTTCTAGGGCTTGGAGTACGCAGTATTTT. This translates into CASIASRAWSTQYF.